This paragraph reports one T cell receptor (beta chain). Its specificity is unknown. Assay: immunoSEQ multiplex PCR; the TCRdb copy retains only in-frame clones and omits some. The sample carries about 170,000 clones, around 86% recorded once. The sample originates from a study of cytomegalovirus exposure and HLA in healthy donors. General study findings and limits: In the 120 validation repertoires, about 94% of cluster scores exceeded 0, per a later analysis. Across donors, most TCRs were seen rarely, yet some public ones were widespread.

The ends lost 3 bases at V and 4 bases at J; junction bases unmatched: 9. Germline V lookup: CDR1 KGHSH, CDR2 LQKENI. This CDR3 is 17 amino acids long. This clonotype was obtained from a man aged 18 to 35 in good health and CMV-seropositive. The V call is TRBV18, the J call TRBJ2-2; 9 bases align to TRBD1. The sample comprised PBMCs. The CDR3 DNA sequence: TGTGCCAGCTCACCTCTCGAGGGACAGGGAGGCACCGGGGAGCTGTTTTTT. Translation gives CASSPLEGQGGTGELFF.